Each of the 25 T cell receptor beta chains below was sequenced from the same sample in a study of metastatic and nonmetastatic thyroid tumors. Using MiXCR, TCRdb re-called clones from the PCR reads. The data contain around 23,000 clones, about 20% of them singletons. Each patient went into thyroid surgery without having received any treatment. The sample was tumor tissue. All receptors come from a female donor with papillary thyroid cancer or a benign thyroid nodule (not recorded which). Some clones in this sample may be carry-over from other donors' samples.

This clone has a handful of counts. The V gene is TRBV5-1, the J gene TRBJ1-2; unclear D gene. CDR1 is SGHRS and CDR2 is YFSETQ in the germline V gene. The CDR3 covers 16 residues. The ends were cut back, 0 bases at V and 2 bases at J, with 14 bases in the middle. The CDR3 loop reads CASSLGPAGANYGYTF. CDR3 nucleotides: TGCGCCAGCAGCTTGGGACCGGCGGGTGCCAACTATGGCTACACCTTC. The full variable domain, completed using reference TRBV5-1 and TRBJ1-2, is KAGVTQTPRYLIKTRGQQVTLSCSPISGHRSVSWYQQTPGQGLQFLFEYFSETQRNKGNFPGRFSGRQFSNSRSEMNVSTLELGDSALYLCASSLGPAGANYGYTFGSGTRLTVV.

This clone was observed a few times. This chain uses TRBV5-6 with TRBJ1-2; D is uncertain. V lost 2 bases to trimming and J lost 6 bases, with 11 bases between them. This CDR3 spans 13 amino acids. Per germline, CDR1 SGHDT and CDR2 YYEEEE. The CDR3 bases are TGTGCCAGCAGCTTCCCCGGGGAGGATGGCTACACCTTC. It translates to CASSFPGEDGYTF.

This clone was observed a few times. The DNA of the CDR3 is TGTGCCAGCAGCCCCCGGACACTTTACAATGAGCAGTTCTTC. Translation: CASSPRTLYNEQFF. The chain joins TRBV7-9 to TRBJ2-1, with a tentative D call TRBD1 (5 bases). This CDR3 is built from 14 residues. V was pared by 5 bases and J by 4 bases, with 12 bases between. Germline CDR1 reads SEHNR; CDR2 reads FQNEAQ (reference sequence).

This clone was observed at least ten times. The CDR3 DNA sequence: TGCAGCGTCGCGGACGGAGGAAACACCATATATTTT. Its protein product is CSVADGGNTIYF. The genes are TRBV29-1 and TRBJ1-3; D gene uncertain. V was clipped by 6 bases and J by 4 bases, with 10 bases between them. There are 12 residues in the CDR3. Germline V CDR1 and CDR2: SQVTM, ANQGSEA.

This clone was found many times. The genes are TRBV2 and TRBJ1-1, with 8 bases aligning to TRBD1. Germline values: CDR1 SNHLY, CDR2 FYNNEI. CDR3 length equals 16 residues. Germline trimming cut 0 bases from V and 4 bases from J; bases unmatched to any gene: 7. CDR3 loop: CASSEARTGWVTEAFF. Here the CDR3 DNA reads TGTGCCAGCAGTGAAGCCCGGACAGGGTGGGTCACTGAAGCTTTCTTT.

The CDR3: CASTQGADEQFF. The CDR3 nucleotides are TGTGCCAGCACACAGGGCGCGGATGAGCAGTTCTTC. The V call is TRBV13, the J call TRBJ2-1; D might be TRBD1 (6 bases). Deletions cut 7 bases from V and 8 bases from J, with 12 bases between. Germline-derived CDR1 and CDR2 are PRHDT and FYEKMQ (reference sequence). The CDR3 contains 12 residues.

This clone was picked up a small number of times. This chain links TRBV20-1 with TRBJ2-7; D may be TRBD1 or TRBD2 (6 bases each). Germline V gives CDR1 DFQATT, CDR2 SNEGSKA (reference sequence). The CDR3 is 15 amino acids. Trimming took off 3 bases at V and 2 bases at J, with 17 bases between the two ends. CDR3 in amino acids: CSARVMRGTPYEQYF. The CDR3 coding sequence is TGCAGTGCTAGGGTTATGAGGGGGACTCCCTACGAGCAGTACTTC.

This clone is medium-sized in the sample. The chain couples TRBV24-1 to TRBJ2-1, with 8 bases matching TRBD2. This CDR3 contains 14 residues. Germline V CDR1 and CDR2: KGHDR, SFDVKD. Trimming removed 0 bases from V and 12 bases from J; junction bases left unmatched: 6. The CDR3 reads CATSDLQVAGLQFF. In DNA form, the CDR3 reads TGTGCCACCAGTGATTTGCAGGTAGCGGGATTGCAGTTCTTC.

This clone has only a few counts. V usage is TRBV12-3 or TRBV12-4 and J usage is TRBJ1-3; D unclear. V was shortened by 6 bases and J by 4 bases, with 10 bases between the two germline ends. The CDR3 totals 13 residues. CDR3 DNA: TGTGCCAGCAGCCCTGGGGTAGGAAACACCATATATTTT. As protein: CASSPGVGNTIYF.

The table lists this clone with many counts. The chain employs TRBV2 and TRBJ2-1, with 11 positions matching TRBD2. Germline V gives CDR1 SNHLY, CDR2 FYNNEI. J was trimmed by 5 bases and V by 9 bases; bases with no gene match: 9. The CDR3 runs to 15 residues. In DNA, the CDR3 is TGTGCCAGTCTGATAGCGGGAGGGGGGCACAATGAGCAGTTCTTC. Protein sequence: CASLIAGGGHNEQFF.

With regard to this clone: A junction boundary mismatches the germline segment, possibly from a read error. The J gene is TRBJ2-7, the V gene TRBV27, with 9 positions matching TRBD1. Germline V lookup: CDR1 MNHEY, CDR2 SMNVEV (reference sequence). The CDR3 length is 15 residues. The CDR3 loop reads CASSLSTGGSYQQYF. Written as DNA, the CDR3 is TGTGCCAGCAGTTTATCGACAGGGGGATCCTACCAGCAGTACTTC.

This clone turned up a few times. One junction end disagrees with the germline gene, perhaps due to a read error. Here the CDR3 DNA reads TGCAGCGTTGAAAGTGGGACTCGCTCCTACAATGAGCGGTTCTTC. Encoded protein: CSVESGTRSYNERFF. V gene TRBV29-1 combines with J gene TRBJ2-1, with a tentative D call TRBD2 (6 bases). The CDR3 covers 15 residues. Germline loops: CDR1 SQVTM, CDR2 ANQGSEA.

This chain uses TRBV3-1 with TRBJ1-1; D possibly corresponds to TRBD1 (6 bases). CDR1 and CDR2 (germline): LGHDT, YNNKEL (reference sequence). This CDR3 has 14 amino acids. Trimming took 5 bases from V and 7 from J, leaving 17 bases between them. The DNA for the CDR3 is TGTGCCAGCAGCGAGAGGGGGGGCGGCGGTGAAGCTTTCTTT. Translated, it gives CASSERGGGGEAFF.

This rearrangement joins TRBV2 to TRBJ2-1; D may be TRBD1 (6 bases). CDR3 length: 17 amino acids. Trimming took 4 bases from V and 0 from J, leaving 16 bases between them. Germline V lookup: CDR1 SNHLY, CDR2 FYNNEI. For the CDR3, the DNA is TGTGCCAGCAGTGTCCACCCACCAGGGGCCTCCTACAATGAGCAGTTCTTC. Amino acids: CASSVHPPGASYNEQFF.

By share, this clone counts as medium-sized (0.01 to 0.1%). The J gene is TRBJ2-7, the V gene TRBV30, with D possibly TRBD2 on 6 matching bases. The length of the CDR3 is 12 residues. Germline CDR1 and CDR2: GTSNPN and SVGIG (reference sequence). V lost 2 bases and J 4 bases, leaving 9 bases between the germline ends. This chain's CDR3 is CAWSLARYEQYF. In nucleotides, the CDR3 is TGTGCCTGGAGTCTAGCGAGATACGAGCAGTACTTC.

This clone occurred many times. The same CDR3 arises from other DNA sequences in this sample as well. The V call is TRBV6-1, the J call TRBJ2-7; D is possibly TRBD2 (7 bases). CDR1 and CDR2 (germline): MNHNS, SASEGT. The CDR3 consists of 16 residues. Trimming shortened V by 5 bases and J by 6 bases, and 23 bases separated the two germline ends. CDR3 coding DNA: TGTGCCAGCAGTCCCTGGGGGGGGCAGGGAGAGCTCGAGCAGTACTTC. Residues: CASSPWGGQGELEQYF.

This clone was counted once. The V and J genes are TRBV11-2 and TRBJ2-1; 9 bases are a match to TRBD2. Germline assignment: CDR1 SGHAT and CDR2 FQNNGV. J lost 6 bases, V lost 4 bases, and 7 bases had no gene match. This CDR3 has 15 residues. In DNA, the CDR3 is TGTGCCAGCAGCTATGCGGGGGGGCGGGCCAATGAGCAGTTCTTC. Residues: CASSYAGGRANEQFF.

This clone is medium-sized (0.01 to 0.1%) within its sample. The rearrangement links TRBV28 to TRBJ1-2; 7 positions match TRBD1. V shed 7 bases and J 7 bases; nucleotides not matched to a gene: 6. This CDR3 is 12 amino acids long. CDR1 MDHEN and CDR2 SYDVKM come from the germline V gene. The CDR3 coding sequence is TGTGCCAGCAACTTGTACAGGGGTGGCTACACCTTC. Translation: CASNLYRGGYTF.

This clone is medium-sized by share. The rearrangement joins TRBV20-1 to TRBJ1-2; D unresolved. Looked up from germline, CDR1 is DFQATT and CDR2 is SNEGSKA (reference sequence). The germline V and J ends were trimmed by 0 bases and 0 bases, with 11 bases remaining between them. The CDR3 totals 15 residues. The CDR3 region is CSARERAGANYGYTF. CDR3 coding DNA: TGCAGTGCTAGAGAGAGGGCAGGCGCTAACTATGGCTACACCTTC.

The chain joins TRBV29-1 to TRBJ1-3, with D uncertain. The CDR3 loop spans 16 amino acids. Trimming removed 4 bases at V and 0 bases at J, with 16 bases between. Looked up from germline, CDR1 is SQVTM and CDR2 is ANQGSEA. In DNA, the CDR3 is TGCAGCGTTGTCCAGATGGCAGGACCCTCTGGAAACACCATATATTTT. Protein sequence: CSVVQMAGPSGNTIYF.

The sample holds a few counts of this clone. CDR3 sequence: CASSMILPNYGYTF. For the CDR3, the DNA is TGTGCCAGTAGTATGATCCTTCCTAACTATGGCTACACCTTC. The gene calls are TRBV19 and TRBJ1-2; no definite D call. The CDR3 has 14 amino acids. Germline values: CDR1 LNHDA, CDR2 SQIVND (reference sequence). Trimming cost V 3 bases and J 0 bases, with 8 bases left between them.

This chain connects TRBV20-1 to TRBJ1-2; a possible D gene is TRBD1 (5 bases). Per germline, CDR1 DFQATT and CDR2 SNEGSKA (reference sequence). CDR3 length: 14 amino acids. Trimming stripped 3 bases from V and 8 bases from J, with 19 bases between. CDR3 region: CSAREGAPSIGYTF. In nucleotides, the CDR3 is TGCAGTGCTAGGGAAGGGGCACCTTCTATAGGCTACACCTTC.

The table lists this clone with many counts. The chain employs TRBV28 and TRBJ2-3; 11 bases are shared with TRBD2. Germline V lookup: CDR1 MDHEN, CDR2 SYDVKM. The CDR3 consists of 15 residues. J was trimmed by 0 bases and V by 4 bases; bases with no gene match: 0. CDR3 bases: TGTGCCAGCAGTTGGACTAGCGGGAGCACAGATACGCAGTATTTT. It is translated as CASSWTSGSTDTQYF. Looking up the rest from reference TRBV28 and TRBJ2-3 gives the full variable domain: DVKVTQSSRYLVKRTGEKVFLECVQDMDHENMFWYRQDPGLGLRLIYFSYDVKMKEKGDIPEGYSVSREKKERFSLILESASTNQTSMYLCASSWTSGSTDTQYFGPGTRLTVL.

This clone was seen a few times. The V call is TRBV5-1, the J call TRBJ2-3; weak D call: TRBD1 (6 bases). V lost 4 bases to trimming and J lost 0 bases, with 9 bases between them. In germline, CDR1 is SGHRS, CDR2 YFSETQ. This CDR3 has 14 residues. The CDR3 sequence is CASSRDTSTDTQYF. In DNA, the CDR3 is TGCGCCAGCAGCCGGGACACGAGCACAGATACGCAGTATTTT.

J is TRBJ2-1 and V is TRBV20-1, with D hard to call. Trimming stripped 3 bases from V and 3 bases from J, with 9 bases between. Germline loops: CDR1 DFQATT, CDR2 SNEGSKA (reference sequence). The CDR3 is 13 amino acids. The CDR3 nucleotides read TGCAGTGCTAGTGGGTTCAACTACAATGAGCAGTTCTTC. Protein sequence: CSASGFNYNEQFF.